These 28 T cell receptor beta chains came from one sample sequenced in a study of T cells expressing NK-cell markers. TCRdb reprocessed the 5' RACE reads and keeps a single row for each CDR3 protein, giving no DNA. The sample table includes around 280,000 distinct CDR3 sequences. Specimen: blood T cells: a sorted CD56 or NKG2C T cell subset, CD4+ or CD8+ T cells, or bulk PBMC T cells (not recorded which). These receptor sequences come from a man aged 18 to 29 in good health.

The genes are TRBV6-1 and TRBJ2-7; TCRdb gives TRBD2 as the D gene, but with no DNA this cannot be confirmed. Germline V CDR1 and CDR2: MNHNS, SASEGT. The CDR3 runs 16 residues. The CDR3 here is CASSAKRLAGAYEQYF.

The rearrangement joins TRBV18 to TRBJ2-1; TCRdb returns TRBD1, unconfirmable since there is no DNA. Germline lookup yields CDR1 KGHSH and CDR2 LQKENI. CDR3 length: 14 amino acids. This chain's CDR3 is CASSPPVGDNEQFF.

The chain's CDR3 is CASSSRYRSTEAFF. J is TRBJ1-1 and V is TRBV5-1. The CDR3 extends over 14 amino acids. The germline CDR1 and CDR2 sequences are SGHRS and YFSETQ.

The J gene is TRBJ2-6, the V gene TRBV27; as DNA is missing, the TRBD1 call by TCRdb cannot be tested. The CDR3 covers 18 residues. From germline, CDR1 is MNHEY and CDR2 SMNVEV (reference sequence). The CDR3 sequence is CASSLKPRGGTGANVLTF.

The chain is built from TRBV28 and TRBJ2-1; the TRBD1 assignment by TCRdb is unverifiable without DNA. The CDR3 is made up of 16 amino acids. Germline CDR1 is MDHEN and CDR2 is SYDVKM. Here the CDR3 reads CASSAMGQKLYNEQFF.

The chain uses TRBV12-5 and TRBJ2-1; the TCRdb call, TRBD2, lacks DNA for checking. Germline lookup yields CDR1 LGHNT and CDR2 FRNRAP. This CDR3 contains 12 residues. The CDR3 reads CASGLDRDQPFF.

The chain joins TRBV30 to TRBJ2-2; there is no DNA to check the TCRdb D call of TRBD1. CDR3 length: 11 residues. CDR1 GTSNPN and CDR2 SVGIG come from the germline V gene (reference sequence). This CDR3 is CACLGQRELFF.

The chain carries TRBV7-8 and TRBJ1-2; there is no DNA to check the TCRdb D call of TRBD1. From germline, CDR1 is SGHVS and CDR2 FQNEAQ. The CDR3 runs to 16 residues. The CDR3 loop is CASSTQRTGGGYGYTF.

The CDR3 here is CASSYSLFGAGGPSRNEQFF. J is TRBJ2-1 and V is TRBV6-2 or TRBV6-3; TCRdb names TRBD2, which stays unverified in the absence of DNA. The CDR3 runs 20 residues. Germline CDR1 MNHEY, CDR2 SVGEGT.

This rearrangement joins TRBV7-9 to TRBJ2-7; TCRdb's D gene call, TRBD1, goes unchecked for lack of DNA. The CDR3 runs to 15 residues. Germline V CDR1 and CDR2: SEHNR, FQNEAQ (reference sequence). The CDR3 loop reads CASSHLGQGAGEQYF.

The J gene is TRBJ1-4, the V gene TRBV28; no DNA is available, so the TRBD1 call from TCRdb remains unchecked. The CDR3 covers 16 residues. Per the germline V gene, CDR1 is MDHEN and CDR2 is SYDVKM. This CDR3 reads CASNSGAFATNEKLFF.

The V call is TRBV5-4, the J call TRBJ2-3; TCRdb calls TRBD2, which cannot be checked without DNA. Germline CDR1 and CDR2: SGHNT and YYREEE (reference sequence). The CDR3 contains 16 residues. The CDR3 sequence is CASSLRLAERTDTQYF.

The rearrangement links TRBV10-3 to TRBJ2-1; no DNA is available, so the TRBD1 call from TCRdb remains unchecked. Germline V gives CDR1 ENHRY, CDR2 SYGVKD. CDR3 length: 15 amino acids. This CDR3 is CAISSGRSSYNEQFF.

The chain combines TRBV12-3 or TRBV12-4 with TRBJ1-5; lacking DNA, the TRBD1 call made by TCRdb goes unchecked. The CDR3 is 15 residues long. This CDR3 reads CASSELQGTGQPQHF.

The chain's CDR3 is CASSMKSEQFF. The V call is TRBV19, the J call TRBJ2-1. This CDR3 has 11 amino acids. CDR1 LNHDA and CDR2 SQIVND come from the germline V gene (reference sequence).

V usage is TRBV5-1 and J usage is TRBJ2-2; TCRdb names TRBD1, which stays unverified in the absence of DNA. Germline V lookup: CDR1 SGHRS, CDR2 YFSETQ. CDR3 length: 16 residues. This CDR3 is CASSLLPAGGTGELFF. Looking up the rest from reference TRBV5-1 and TRBJ2-2 gives the full variable domain: KAGVTQTPRYLIKTRGQQVTLSCSPISGHRSVSWYQQTPGQGLQFLFEYFSETQRNKGNFPGRFSGRQFSNSRSEMNVSTLELGDSALYLCASSLLPAGGTGELFFGEGSRLTVL.

The J gene is TRBJ2-7, the V gene TRBV12-3 or TRBV12-4. The CDR3 is 12 amino acids. This CDR3 is CASKGLGYEQYF.

This chain connects TRBV5-4 to TRBJ2-1; the TRBD1 assignment by TCRdb is unverifiable without DNA. The CDR3 contains 19 residues. Germline-derived CDR1 and CDR2 are SGHNT and YYREEE (reference sequence). This CDR3 reads CASSLGGGRERQFYNEQFF.

CDR3 loop: CASSPRALGETDTQYF. The rearrangement uses TRBV3-1 and TRBJ2-3; the TCRdb call, TRBD1, lacks DNA for checking. This CDR3 spans 16 amino acids. The germline V gene encodes CDR1 LGHDT and CDR2 YNNKEL (reference sequence).

The chain has TRBV6-5 and TRBJ2-1; TCRdb calls TRBD1, which cannot be checked without DNA. The CDR3 extends over 12 amino acids. Germline CDR1 reads MNHEY; CDR2 reads SVGAGI. CDR3 residues: CASSYLGGEQFF.

The chain recombines TRBV6-2 or TRBV6-3 with TRBJ2-1; checking the TCRdb D call of TRBD2 is not possible without DNA. CDR3 length equals 19 residues. The germline CDR1 and CDR2 sequences are MNHEY and SVGEGT. CDR3 in amino acids: CASSYLAGGLPSSYNEQFF.

The rearrangement links TRBV20-1 to TRBJ2-5; TCRdb returns TRBD2, unconfirmable since there is no DNA. The CDR3 consists of 16 residues. Germline V CDR1 and CDR2: DFQATT, SNEGSKA (reference sequence). CDR3 residues: CSATGLAGERQETQYF.

The CDR3 region is CATSDFLGDNEQFF. This chain links TRBV24-1 with TRBJ2-1. This CDR3 has 14 residues. CDR1 and CDR2 (germline): KGHDR, SFDVKD.

This sequence joins TRBV12-3 or TRBV12-4 and TRBJ2-7; TCRdb gives TRBD1 as the D gene, but with no DNA this cannot be confirmed. There are 14 residues in the CDR3. The CDR3 protein is CASRRTGVSYEQYF.

The chain uses TRBV7-2 and TRBJ2-3; TCRdb proposes TRBD1, but this gene call is untestable without DNA. The CDR3 is 14 residues long. Germline V gives CDR1 SGHTA, CDR2 FQGNSA. The CDR3 loop reads CASQQGAETDTQYF.

The rearrangement uses TRBV5-1 and TRBJ2-7; the D gene TCRdb calls, TRBD1, cannot be checked with no DNA. This CDR3 is built from 15 residues. Germline V lookup: CDR1 SGHRS, CDR2 YFSETQ. The CDR3: CASSLVAGAVSEQYF.

The V and J genes are TRBV20-1 and TRBJ2-7; as DNA is missing, the TRBD2 call by TCRdb cannot be tested. Germline V gene sequence: CDR1 DFQATT, CDR2 SNEGSKA (reference sequence). The CDR3 contains 14 residues. CDR3: CSATRLAGPYEQYF.

V usage is TRBV5-4 and J usage is TRBJ2-1; absent DNA, TCRdb's TRBD2 call cannot be checked. The CDR3 contains 15 residues. CDR1 and CDR2 (germline): SGHNT, YYREEE (reference sequence). CDR3 sequence: CASSLRDGGDNEQFF.